Described below is a single T cell receptor (beta chain) sequence and its context. Its cognate antigen is unknown. The data stem from a study of cytomegalovirus exposure and HLA in healthy donors. The overall study: The approximately 120 validation repertoires were reported in a later analysis to have been generated on the same platform as the roughly 700 first-cohort repertoires.

The CDR3 extends over 15 amino acids. CDR1 is SGHTA and CDR2 is FQGNSA in the germline V gene. The germline V and J ends were trimmed by 1 base and 0 bases, with 10 bases remaining between them. Sequenced by immunoSEQ multiplex PCR; TCRdb stores in-frame clones only, minus some. The table shows 250,000 to 400,000 clones, with roughly 90% occurring only once. The donors were part of the validation cohort of 120 or so subjects. That cohort was separate from the first cohort, which comprised some 670 subjects. Study-wide results and caveats: The study flagged 150 to 200 TCR beta chains as cytomegalovirus-associated. There were some public TCRs occurring in many donors, but most TCR sequences were rare.

This chain links TRBV7-2 with TRBJ2-7; possibly TRBD1 for D (5 bases). The sample consisted of PBMCs. The sequence came from a man aged 30-40 years in good health and CMV-seronegative. The CDR3 loop is CASSLVLDNSYEQYF. The CDR3, as DNA: TGTGCCAGCAGCTTAGTTTTGGACAACTCCTACGAGCAGTACTTC.